Each of the 22 T cell receptor beta chains below was sequenced from the same sample in a study of T cell changes during pregnancy in multiple sclerosis. Using immunoSEQ multiplex PCR, the repertoire was profiled, and TCRdb retains in-frame clones only, with some absent. The sample contains 60,000 or so clones, 80% to 90% of which appear only once. Sequencing was carried out using peripheral blood from another person, used as feeder cells. The receptors were gathered from a human donor whose cells served as feeder cells for cultures in a pregnancy study.

This chain links TRBV5-4 with TRBJ2-3; D remains unclear. V was trimmed by 0 bases and J by 2 bases, leaving 4 bases between them. The V gene's germline CDR1 is SGHNT and CDR2 YYREEE (reference sequence). The CDR3 has 13 residues. The CDR3 DNA reads as TGTGCCAGCAGCTTGGCCGTCACAGATACGCAGTATTTT. As protein: CASSLAVTDTQYF.

The chain uses TRBV5-1 and TRBJ2-7; 10 bases are a match to TRBD1. CDR1 SGHRS and CDR2 YFSETQ come from the germline V gene. This CDR3 is 15 amino acids long. Trimming removed 3 bases from V and 2 bases from J; junction bases left unmatched: 5. CDR3 residues: CASSSGGTGAYEQYF. The CDR3 DNA sequence: TGCGCCAGCAGCTCCGGGGGGACAGGGGCCTACGAGCAGTACTTC.

The chain joins TRBV7-2 to TRBJ2-2; 14 nucleotides align to TRBD2. Per the germline V gene, CDR1 is SGHTA and CDR2 is FQGNSA. V lost 0 bases to trimming and J lost 14 bases; unmatched junction nucleotides: 2. The CDR3 has 14 amino acids. CDR3 amino acids: CASSLATSGGALFF. The CDR3 DNA is TGTGCCAGCAGCTTAGCGACTAGCGGGGGGGCACTGTTTTTT.

V gene TRBV6-5 combines with J gene TRBJ1-4, with unresolved D. Per germline, CDR1 MNHEY and CDR2 SVGAGI. Trimming stripped 8 bases from V and 4 bases from J, with 14 bases between. CDR3 length: 14 residues. This CDR3 reads CASSPTAGNEKLFF. CDR3 nucleotides: TGTGCCAGCTCTCCAACGGCCGGTAATGAAAAACTGTTTTTT.

This chain links TRBV5-1 with TRBJ2-1; 7 nucleotides line up with TRBD2. From germline, CDR1 is SGHRS and CDR2 YFSETQ. The CDR3 has 14 amino acids. J gave up 5 bases and V 0 bases, and 2 bases lay outside the gene matches. In DNA form, the CDR3 reads TGCGCCAGCAGCTTGGGCCGGGGGGACAATGAGCAGTTCTTC. It encodes CASSLGRGDNEQFF.

V and J are TRBV27 and TRBJ2-7; 11 nucleotides agree with TRBD2. The CDR3 loop spans 15 amino acids. After removal of 8 bases from V and 0 bases from J, the junction contained 6 bases not matched to a gene. CDR1 is MNHEY and CDR2 is SMNVEV in the germline V gene (reference sequence). Written as DNA, the CDR3 is TGTGCCAGCGGCGGGCTAGCGGGAGGCTCCTACGAGCAGTACTTC. This translates into CASGGLAGGSYEQYF.

The V and J genes are TRBV6-6 and TRBJ2-1; D is undetermined. CDR3 length: 11 amino acids. Trimming took off 6 bases at V and 10 bases at J, with 10 bases between the two ends. Germline CDR1 reads MNHNY; CDR2 reads SVGAGI (reference sequence). The CDR3 region is CASSPRDEQFF. The DNA for the CDR3 is TGTGCCAGCAGCCCACGAGACGAGCAGTTCTTC.

The V gene is TRBV15, the J gene TRBJ2-5; D ambiguous. Germline V gene sequence: CDR1 LNHNV, CDR2 YYDKDF (reference sequence). The CDR3 length is 12 residues. Trimming took off 0 bases at V and 5 bases at J, with 4 bases between the two ends. The CDR3 DNA reads TGTGCCACCAGCAGAGATGGGGAGACCCAGTACTTC. Protein sequence: CATSRDGETQYF. The full variable domain, its missing parts supplied by reference TRBV15 and TRBJ2-5, is DAMVIQNPRYQVTQFGKPVTLSCSQTLNHNVMYWYQQKSSQAPKLLFHYYDKDFNNEADTPDNFQSRRPNTSFCFLDIRSPGLGDTAMYLCATSRDGETQYFGPGTRLLVL.

The CDR3 region is CASLPVAGVYNEQFF. The DNA of the CDR3 is TGTGCCAGCCTCCCGGTAGCGGGGGTATACAATGAGCAGTTCTTC. This chain uses TRBV6-5 with TRBJ2-1, with 9 bases identical to TRBD2. V gave up 8 bases and J gave up 4 bases; unmatched junction bases: 9. The CDR3 has 15 residues. Germline lookup yields CDR1 MNHEY and CDR2 SVGAGI.

This sequence joins TRBV9 and TRBJ2-5; a weak D match, TRBD1 (5 bases). The CDR3 is 14 residues long. Germline lookup yields CDR1 SGDLS and CDR2 YYNGEE. Trimming removed 0 bases from V and 5 bases from J, with 11 bases in between. The CDR3 nucleotides are TGTGCCAGCAGCGTAGCAGGGCTTCAGGAGACCCAGTACTTC. Its translation is CASSVAGLQETQYF.

The chain links TRBV5-1 to TRBJ2-1, with 10 bases aligning to TRBD1. V dropped 4 bases and J dropped 7; count of bases not matched to a gene: 8. Germline V gene data show CDR1 as SGHRS and CDR2 as YFSETQ. This CDR3 is 15 amino acids long. The CDR3 loop is CASSRKTGGWNEQFF. For the CDR3, the DNA is TGCGCCAGCAGCCGAAAGACAGGGGGCTGGAATGAGCAGTTCTTC.

J is TRBJ1-1 and V is TRBV5-4, with a tentative D call TRBD1 (5 bases). The ends were cut back, 4 bases at V and 5 bases at J, with 15 bases in the middle. The CDR3 covers 14 residues. The germline V gene has CDR1 SGHNT and CDR2 YYREEE (reference sequence). CDR3 in amino acids: CASSRAGRGTEAFF. The CDR3 DNA follows: TGTGCCAGCAGCCGGGCAGGTCGGGGGACTGAAGCTTTCTTT.

This clone was seen a handful of times. J is TRBJ2-3 and V is TRBV5-4; D is ambiguous. V lost 4 bases, J lost 0 bases, and 9 bases lay in between. The CDR3 has 14 amino acids. The germline V gene encodes CDR1 SGHNT and CDR2 YYREEE (reference sequence). For the CDR3, the DNA is TGTGCCAGCAGCAAAGATCGGAGCACAGATACGCAGTATTTT. Residues: CASSKDRSTDTQYF.

The chain's CDR3 is CASSLEGRSYNEQFF. The CDR3 bases are TGTGCCAGCAGCTTGGAAGGGAGGTCCTACAATGAGCAGTTCTTC. The rearrangement links TRBV5-6 to TRBJ2-1, with D possibly matching TRBD2 (6 bases). This CDR3 has 15 amino acids. Trimming took off 0 bases at V and 1 base at J, with 8 bases between the two ends. The V gene's germline CDR1 is SGHDT and CDR2 YYEEEE. The complete variable domain, with remaining parts taken from reference TRBV5-6 and TRBJ2-1, reads DAGVTQSPTHLIKTRGQQVTLRCSPKSGHDTVSWYQQALGQGPQFIFQYYEEEERQRGNFPDRFSGHQFPNYSSELNVNALLLGDSALYLCASSLEGRSYNEQFFGPGTRLTVL.

A single count supports this clone. The CDR3 bases are TGTGCCAGCAGCTCCCGGGACTTCTACGAGCAGTACTTC. Amino acid sequence: CASSSRDFYEQYF. The V gene is TRBV14, the J gene TRBJ2-7; D may be TRBD2 (6 bases). The CDR3 loop spans 13 amino acids. The ends were cut back, 5 bases at V and 3 bases at J, with 11 bases in the middle. Germline V gene lookup returns CDR1 SGHDN and CDR2 FVKESK.

V and J are TRBV4-1 and TRBJ1-2; 11 positions match TRBD1. Unmatched junction bases numbered 7, after V lost 5 bases and J lost 8 bases. CDR3 length: 14 residues. CDR1 is MGHRA and CDR2 is YSYEKL in the germline V gene. Here the CDR3 DNA reads TGCGCCAGCAGCACACGGACAGGGGGCGAAGGCTACACCTTC. Translated: CASSTRTGGEGYTF.

The chain has TRBV7-2 and TRBJ1-1; TRBD1 might be the D (6 bases). The germline V gene has CDR1 SGHTA and CDR2 FQGNSA. V lost 1 base and J lost 10, with 7 bases in between. The CDR3 runs to 11 residues. Here the CDR3 DNA reads TGTGCCAGCAGCTTAGAGGGGGGAGCTTTCTTT. Translation: CASSLEGGAFF.

The J gene is TRBJ1-1, the V gene TRBV11-3; D call uncertain. The CDR3 is 13 residues long. Germline CDR1 is SGHNT and CDR2 is YENEEA. The V and J ends lost 0 bases and 0 bases respectively, with 2 bases between them. Written as DNA, the CDR3 is TGTGCCAGCAGCTTAGAAGTGAACACTGAAGCTTTCTTT. Translated: CASSLEVNTEAFF. The full variable domain, rest sourced from reference TRBV11-3 and TRBJ1-1, is EAGVVQSPRYKIIEKKQPVAFWCNPISGHNTLYWYLQNLGQGPELLIRYENEEAVDDSQLPKDRFSAERLKGVDSTLKIQPAELGDSAVYLCASSLEVNTEAFFGQGTRLTVV.

This chain joins TRBV4-3 and TRBJ1-2; 9 nucleotides line up with TRBD1. This CDR3 spans 15 amino acids. V shed 0 bases, J shed 5 bases, and the junction held 4 bases outside the gene matches. Germline-derived CDR1 and CDR2 are LGHNA and YSLEER. The CDR3 here is CASSQETGTGYGYTF. CDR3 nucleotide sequence: TGCGCCAGCAGCCAAGAGACCGGGACAGGGTATGGCTACACCTTC.

The V and J genes are TRBV5-1 and TRBJ2-5; D ambiguous. CDR1 and CDR2 (germline): SGHRS, YFSETQ. The CDR3 sequence is 13 residues long. Trimming took off 0 bases at V and 1 base at J, with 4 bases between the two ends. This chain's CDR3 is CASSLAFQETQYF. The CDR3 nucleotides are TGCGCCAGCAGCTTGGCGTTCCAAGAGACCCAGTACTTC.

CDR3 protein: CASSPYQEQGFKGYTF. The CDR3 coding sequence is TGTGCCAGCAGTCCATATCAGGAACAGGGGTTTAAGGGCTACACCTTC. The V gene is TRBV27, the J gene TRBJ1-2; 7 bases are shared with TRBD1. The CDR3 sequence is 16 residues long. The V segment lost 5 bases and the J segment 8 bases; nucleotides outside the gene matches: 17. Germline V gene sequence: CDR1 MNHEY, CDR2 SMNVEV (reference sequence).

The chain uses TRBV28 and TRBJ2-7; possibly TRBD1 for D (6 bases). Per the germline V gene, CDR1 is MDHEN and CDR2 is SYDVKM. V was trimmed by 6 bases and J by 1 base, leaving 16 bases between them. This CDR3 is 15 amino acids long. The CDR3 sequence is CASSLRTAVSYEQYF. The CDR3 DNA is TGTGCCAGCAGCCTAAGGACAGCCGTATCCTACGAGCAGTACTTC.